One sample yielded the 2 T cell receptor beta chains listed below, sequenced in a study of shared T cell receptors in the human thymus. Only in-frame clones appear in the TCRdb table, and some are missing; sequencing was by immunoSEQ multiplex PCR. Among about 540,000 clones listed, around 78% were seen once. These data were likewise used in another study, on human thymus T cells.

The sample was thymocytes. The receptors here all came from a boy under two years old with a congenital heart defect.

This clone was recorded once. The gene calls are TRBV30 and TRBJ2-1; tentative D call: TRBD2 (6 bases). V was pared by 0 bases and J by 6 bases, with 21 bases between. The CDR3 has 17 residues. Germline V CDR1 and CDR2: GTSNPN, SVGIG (reference sequence). CDR3 sequence: CAWSVPRLEESGNEQFF. Here the CDR3 DNA reads TGTGCCTGGAGTGTACCCCGACTAGAAGAAAGCGGCAATGAGCAGTTCTTC.

In regard to this clone: Distinct nucleotide sequences in the sample also encode this CDR3. The chain's CDR3 is CASSLGGRANTGELFF. As DNA, the CDR3 is TGTGCCAGCAGCTTGGGCGGGAGGGCGAACACCGGGGAGCTGTTTTTT. The rearrangement uses TRBV5-6 and TRBJ2-2; 9 bases align to TRBD2. Germline V lookup: CDR1 SGHDT, CDR2 YYEEEE. V gave up 0 bases and J gave up 0 bases; unmatched junction bases: 0. The CDR3 is 16 residues long.